These 5 T cell receptor beta chains came from one sample sequenced in a study of radiation and T cells in renal cell carcinoma. As to time point: baseline pretreatment blood. Treatment specified: 15 Gy SBRT to primary tumor, nephrectomy 4 weeks later. The method was immunoSEQ multiplex PCR; TCRdb's version includes in-frame clones alone and lacks a portion of them. The data contain about 59,000 clones, roughly 79% of them singletons. The input for sequencing was blood, taken from a patient whose treatment included radiotherapy and nephrectomy. The receptor source for this set is a man aged 55 to 70 with renal cell carcinoma.

The rearrangement joins TRBV10-1 to TRBJ2-7, with 10 bases that match TRBD1. Near its end, the DNA agrees better with TRBJ2-5, so the J call may be wrong. CDR3 length equals 14 residues. The germline V gene encodes CDR1 WNHNN and CDR2 SYGVQD (reference sequence). The CDR3 DNA follows: TGCGCCAGCAGCCCGGGACAGGGGAAAGAGACCCAGTACTTC. Translated, it gives CASSPGQGKETQYF.

The sample holds one count of this clone. This chain uses TRBV30 with TRBJ1-2; possible D gene TRBD1, 6 bases. Germline V gene sequence: CDR1 GTSNPN, CDR2 SVGIG (reference sequence). V shed 4 bases and J shed 8 bases, with 17 bases lying between them. There are 13 residues in the CDR3. CDR3 residues: CAWTQGGMRGYTF. DNA of the CDR3: TGTGCCTGGACCCAAGGGGGGATGAGAGGCTACACCTTC.

As DNA, the CDR3 is TGTGCCAGCAGCTTGATTCCGGTTGCGGGAGGAGATACCCGGGGAGATACGCAGTATTTT. Translating it yields CASSLIPVAGGDTRGDTQYF. The chain couples TRBV7-3 to TRBJ2-3; TRBD2 aligns across 8 bases. With 3 bases clipped from V and 5 bases from J, the junction kept 22 bases outside the gene matches. The CDR3 sequence is 20 residues long. Germline V CDR1 and CDR2: SGHTA, FQGTGA.

This clone showed up just once. This sequence joins TRBV6-1 and TRBJ1-1; D is unresolved. Trimming removed 5 bases from V and 1 base from J, with 11 bases in between. In germline, CDR1 is MNHNS, CDR2 SASEGT. This CDR3 is built from 14 residues. The CDR3 DNA reads as TGTGCCAGCAGTCTTACAGCGACGAACACTGAAGCTTTCTTT. Protein sequence: CASSLTATNTEAFF.

The table lists this clone with a few counts. The chain joins TRBV5-6 to TRBJ1-5, with D uncertain. V was pared by 4 bases and J by 2 bases, with 4 bases between. The CDR3 runs 12 residues. The germline CDR1 and CDR2 sequences are SGHDT and YYEEEE. The CDR3 bases are TGTGCCAGCAGCCAAGGCAATCAGCCCCAGCATTTT. Its protein is CASSQGNQPQHF.